Each of the 24 T cell receptor beta chains below was sequenced from the same sample in a study of blood T cell repertoires in COVID-19. Here immunoSEQ multiplex PCR was the method, and the copy in TCRdb shows in-frame clones only, minus some. The data hold approximately 150,000 clones, with 82% observed a single time. Sequencing used peripheral blood. The receptors derive from a woman aged 70-85 years with acute or convalescent COVID-19.

This sequence joins TRBV9 and TRBJ1-2, with D possibly TRBD1 on 6 matching bases. Germline V gene data show CDR1 as SGDLS and CDR2 as YYNGEE. The CDR3 has 14 amino acids. V gave up 0 bases and J gave up 4 bases, with 10 bases separating them. The CDR3 sequence is CASSVEIGGYGYTF. Written as DNA, the CDR3 is TGTGCCAGCAGCGTAGAAATAGGGGGCTATGGCTACACCTTC.

This clone has just a few counts. The V gene is TRBV21-1, the J gene TRBJ2-1; the table's D call, TRBD2, has no DNA check behind it. TRBV21-1 is listed as a pseudogene. The CDR3 contains 13 residues. CDR3 loop: CASSGGRGCVQFF. As DNA, the CDR3 is TGTGCCAGCAGTGGCGGGAGGGGATGTGTGCAGTTCTTC.

This clone was counted a few times. This chain connects TRBV13 to TRBJ2-2; TRBD2 matches at 8 bases. The CDR3 sequence is 14 residues long. Germline loops: CDR1 PRHDT, CDR2 FYEKMQ (reference sequence). The junction had 8 bases not matched to a gene; V was cut back by 5 bases and J by 9 bases. The CDR3 nucleotides are TGTGCCAGCAGCCTTACCGGGACTAGAAGGGAGCTGTTTTTT. Protein: CASSLTGTRRELFF.

The chain combines TRBV11-2 with TRBJ1-1; D unresolved. V dropped 1 base and J dropped 8 bases, with 8 bases sitting between them. There are 12 residues in the CDR3. Germline V gives CDR1 SGHAT, CDR2 FQNNGV. CDR3 DNA sequence: TGTGCCAGCAGCTTAGTCCAGGCCGAAGCTTTCTTT. Its protein is CASSLVQAEAFF.

The rearrangement joins TRBV2 to TRBJ1-5; no reliable D call. Germline V lookup: CDR1 SNHLY, CDR2 FYNNEI. The CDR3 covers 13 residues. The V gene lost 8 bases and the J gene lost 5 bases, with 13 bases spanning the gap. In nucleotides, the CDR3 is TGTGCCAGCGGGCAGTCCCGCGATCAGCCCCAGCATTTT. Translating it yields CASGQSRDQPQHF.

A few counts support this clone. This chain connects TRBV30 to TRBJ1-4, with 9 positions matching TRBD1. The V and J ends lost 0 bases and 7 bases, in that order; junction bases with no gene match: 0. Per the germline V gene, CDR1 is GTSNPN and CDR2 is SVGIG (reference sequence). There are 13 residues in the CDR3. DNA for the CDR3: TGTGCCTGGAGTGTGGACAGGGGTGAAAAACTGTTTTTT. This translates into CAWSVDRGEKLFF.

This clone has only a few counts. V usage is TRBV14 and J usage is TRBJ2-7; no firm D call. The CDR3 sequence is 12 residues long. Trimming stripped 3 bases from V and 4 bases from J, with 7 bases between. Germline values: CDR1 SGHDN, CDR2 FVKESK. The CDR3 here is CASSQTTYEQYF. DNA for the CDR3: TGTGCCAGCAGCCAGACAACTTACGAGCAGTACTTC.

The chain has TRBV4-1 and TRBJ2-7; TRBD2 agrees at 7 bases. Trimming removed 4 bases from V and 5 bases from J; junction bases left unmatched: 14. The CDR3 consists of 16 residues. Germline-derived CDR1 and CDR2 are MGHRA and YSYEKL. CDR3 coding DNA: TGCGCCAGCAGCCCCCCCTGGCGGGGGACCCCCCACGAGCAGTACTTC. Translating it yields CASSPPWRGTPHEQYF.

This clone has only one observation. This chain connects TRBV7-9 to TRBJ2-7, with 9 bases identical to TRBD1. From germline, CDR1 is SEHNR and CDR2 FQNEAQ (reference sequence). Trimming took 3 bases from V and 1 from J; bases not matched to a gene: 4. This CDR3 has 15 amino acids. The CDR3 protein is CASSLSGTGSYEQYF. CDR3 in DNA: TGTGCCAGCAGCTTGTCCGGGACAGGGTCCTACGAGCAGTACTTC.

The sample holds a few counts of this clone. The chain couples TRBV7-9 to TRBJ1-2, with 7 bases fitting TRBD1. Germline assignment: CDR1 SEHNR and CDR2 FQNEAQ (reference sequence). After removal of 10 bases from V and 4 bases from J, the junction contained 12 bases not matched to a gene. This CDR3 is 14 amino acids long. As DNA, the CDR3 is TGTGCCATCCGAAGGGACAGCGAAATCTATGGCTACACCTTC. It codes for CAIRRDSEIYGYTF.

The chain links TRBV30 to TRBJ2-2; D is unclear. The germline V and J ends were trimmed by 1 base and 5 bases, with 5 bases remaining between them. This CDR3 comprises 12 residues. Germline V gene sequence: CDR1 GTSNPN, CDR2 SVGIG (reference sequence). For the CDR3, the DNA is TGTGCCTGGAGTGCGGTAACCGGGGAGCTGTTTTTT. It specifies CAWSAVTGELFF.

V usage is TRBV5-1 and J usage is TRBJ1-5; perhaps TRBD1 as D (6 bases). The length of the CDR3 is 14 residues. Germline lookup yields CDR1 SGHRS and CDR2 YFSETQ. The germline V and J ends were trimmed by 4 bases and 6 bases, with 14 bases remaining between them. The CDR3 protein is CASSVGGGSQPQHF. Here the CDR3 DNA reads TGCGCCAGCAGCGTGGGGGGGGGCAGTCAGCCCCAGCATTTT.

J is TRBJ2-1 and V is TRBV7-2; D might be TRBD2 (7 bases). This CDR3 has 15 amino acids. Per the germline V gene, CDR1 is SGHTA and CDR2 is FQGNSA. V was clipped by 5 bases and J by 10 bases, with 21 bases between them. The CDR3 nucleotides are TGTGCCAGCAGCCCTGTTCGGGGGGCGGGTAGGGAGCAGTTCTTC. Translating gives CASSPVRGAGREQFF.

This clone was detected only a few times. The V and J genes are TRBV13 and TRBJ2-7, with D perhaps matching TRBD2 (5 bases). CDR1 and CDR2 (germline): PRHDT, FYEKMQ (reference sequence). The V and J ends lost 5 bases and 7 bases respectively, with 9 bases between them. The CDR3 is 11 amino acids. The CDR3 sequence: CASSLAKEQYF. The CDR3, as DNA: TGTGCCAGCAGCCTAGCTAAAGAGCAGTACTTC.

This rearrangement joins TRBV7-2 to TRBJ2-1, with 10 bases identical to TRBD2. Germline V lookup: CDR1 SGHTA, CDR2 FQGNSA. J gave up 4 bases and V 7 bases, and 4 bases lay outside the gene matches. The CDR3 is 14 amino acids. The CDR3 reads CASTPGLAYNEQFF. CDR3 coding DNA: TGTGCCAGCACGCCGGGACTAGCGTACAATGAGCAGTTCTTC.

This clone was seen only once. The chain has TRBV29-1 and TRBJ1-5; D unresolved. V lost 4 bases, J lost 0 bases, and 10 bases lay in between. From germline, CDR1 is SQVTM and CDR2 ANQGSEA. The CDR3 is made up of 14 amino acids. CDR3 sequence reads: CSVAIEHSNQPQHF. CDR3 coding DNA: TGCAGCGTTGCCATAGAGCATAGCAATCAGCCCCAGCATTTT.

This rearrangement joins TRBV7-3 to TRBJ2-1, with 7 bases fitting TRBD2. Trimming removed 1 base from V and 8 bases from J; junction bases left unmatched: 8. This CDR3 has 15 residues. Looked up from germline, CDR1 is SGHTA and CDR2 is FQGTGA. The DNA of the CDR3 is TGTGCCAGCAGCTTAAGCGGGCTAGCGGACGATGAGCAGTTCTTC. It is translated as CASSLSGLADDEQFF.

The gene calls are TRBV3-1 (or the pseudogene TRBV3-2) and TRBJ1-2; D may be TRBD1 (6 bases). From germline, CDR1 is LGHDT and CDR2 YNNKEL (reference sequence). Deletions cut 9 bases from V and 4 bases from J, with 21 bases between. CDR3 length equals 15 residues. CDR3 region: CASLLGQFTTYGYTF. CDR3 nucleotide sequence: TGTGCCAGTCTCTTAGGACAGTTCACCACCTATGGCTACACCTTC.

This sequence joins TRBV3-1 (or the pseudogene TRBV3-2) and TRBJ1-2, with D unclear. There are 16 residues in the CDR3. V was shortened by 4 bases and J by 4 bases, with 19 bases between the two germline ends. Germline V gene data show CDR1 as LGHDT and CDR2 as YNNKEL (reference sequence). The CDR3 sequence: CASSLSRGGFRYGYTF. The CDR3 DNA is TGTGCCAGCAGCCTATCTCGGGGAGGTTTCCGCTATGGCTACACCTTC.

This clone showed up just once. At the DNA level, this CDR3 is encoded by other sequences in the same sample as well. The chain recombines TRBV11-3 with TRBJ2-6, with no clear D. CDR3 length: 14 residues. V was cut by 6 bases and J by 0 bases, with 6 bases left in between. The germline V gene encodes CDR1 SGHNT and CDR2 YENEEA. The CDR3, as DNA: TGTGCCAGCAGTTCACACTCTGGGGCCAACGTCCTGACTTTC. Translating gives CASSSHSGANVLTF.

CDR3 sequence reads: CASSRSHTENTEAFF. The CDR3 bases are TGTGCCAGCAGCCGGTCACACACAGAGAACACTGAAGCTTTCTTT. This chain uses TRBV9 with TRBJ1-1; D not certain. Germline values: CDR1 SGDLS, CDR2 YYNGEE. The CDR3 loop spans 15 amino acids. V was trimmed by 4 bases and J by 1 base, leaving 14 bases between them.

This clone was counted only a few times. The chain carries TRBV7-8 and TRBJ2-3; the D gene is possibly TRBD2 (5 bases). CDR1 is SGHVS and CDR2 is FQNEAQ in the germline V gene. This CDR3 spans 16 amino acids. Trimming pared 5 bases from V and 3 bases from J, leaving 18 bases between. The CDR3 protein is CASSPPRWERTDTQYF. The DNA of the CDR3 is TGTGCCAGCAGCCCCCCGAGGTGGGAGAGGACAGATACGCAGTATTTT.

This rearrangement joins TRBV4-1 to TRBJ2-1, with TRBD2 matching 7 bases. CDR1 MGHRA and CDR2 YSYEKL come from the germline V gene. This CDR3 spans 17 amino acids. Trimming at V came to 5 bases and at J to 4 bases, leaving 14 bases not matched to a gene. CDR3 DNA sequence: TGCGCCAGCAGCTTACGGCTAGCGGAGCGAGTTTACAATGAGCAGTTCTTC. Its protein is CASSLRLAERVYNEQFF.

J is TRBJ2-3 and V is TRBV19, with TRBD1 matching over 8 bases. This CDR3 has 15 amino acids. The germline V gene has CDR1 LNHDA and CDR2 SQIVND (reference sequence). Trimming removed 6 bases from V and 7 bases from J; junction bases left unmatched: 12. In DNA form, the CDR3 reads TGTGCCAGTAGCTCAACCCGGACAGGGACGAATACGCAGTATTTT. Its protein is CASSSTRTGTNTQYF.